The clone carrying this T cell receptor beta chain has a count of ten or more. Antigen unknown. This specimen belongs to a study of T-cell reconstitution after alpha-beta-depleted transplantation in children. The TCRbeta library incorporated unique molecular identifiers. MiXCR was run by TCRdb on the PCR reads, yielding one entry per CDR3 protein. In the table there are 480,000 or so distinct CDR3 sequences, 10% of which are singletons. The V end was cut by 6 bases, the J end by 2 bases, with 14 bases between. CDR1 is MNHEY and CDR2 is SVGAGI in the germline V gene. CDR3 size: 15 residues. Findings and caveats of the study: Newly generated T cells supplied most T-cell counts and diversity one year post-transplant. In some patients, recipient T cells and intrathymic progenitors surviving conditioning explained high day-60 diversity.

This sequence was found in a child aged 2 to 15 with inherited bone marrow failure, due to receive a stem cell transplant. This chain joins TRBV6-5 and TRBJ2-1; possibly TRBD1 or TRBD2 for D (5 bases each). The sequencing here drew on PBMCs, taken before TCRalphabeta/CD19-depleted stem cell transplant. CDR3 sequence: CASSFMGETYNEQFF. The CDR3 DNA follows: TGTGCCAGCAGCTTCATGGGGGAGACCTACAATGAGCAGTTCTTC.